A selection of T cell receptor beta chains follows, all from one sample in a study of shared clonotypes between healthy human individuals. Data came from immunoSEQ multiplex PCR; TCRdb stores just in-frame clones and leaves some out. Among about 2.4 million clones listed, approximately 93% were seen once. Sequencing used naive CD4+ T cells from PBMCs. The receptor set was obtained from a man aged 18 to 30 in good health. Some clones in this sample may be carry-over from other donors' samples. Both conserved end residues are part of each CDR3.

V gene: TRBV9
J gene: TRBJ2-7
CDR3 protein: CASSVLAGVHEQYF

V gene: TRBV5-4
J gene: TRBJ2-1
CDR3 protein: CASSPPGSGSSYNEQFF

V gene: TRBV28
J gene: TRBJ2-1
CDR3 protein: CASSLNYNEQFF

V gene: TRBV28
J gene: TRBJ2-5
CDR3 protein: CASAEQGTIKTQYF

V gene: TRBV7-6
J gene: TRBJ1-1
CDR3 protein: CASSFLGQGNTEAFF

V gene: TRBV29-1
J gene: TRBJ1-2
CDR3 protein: CSVDLKDSANYGYTF

V gene: TRBV21-1
J gene: TRBJ2-1
CDR3 protein: CASSNLGTFLEHEQFF

V gene: TRBV28
J gene: TRBJ1-5
CDR3 protein: CASSLGTDYQPQHF

V gene: TRBV19
J gene: TRBJ2-3
CDR3 protein: CASSMGDPTDTQYF

V gene: TRBV4-2
J gene: TRBJ1-4
CDR3 protein: CASSQDYGRSATNEKLFF

V gene: TRBV29-1
J gene: TRBJ1-3
CDR3 protein: CSVERRTTLQGGRDTIYF

V gene: TRBV29-1
J gene: -
CDR3 protein: CSVRTSGSSYEQYF

V gene: TRBV15
J gene: TRBJ2-7
CDR3 protein: CATSSQGGNEQYF

V gene: TRBV28
J gene: TRBJ2-2
CDR3 protein: CASSLKYGELFF

V gene: TRBV7-3
J gene: TRBJ2-1
CDR3 protein: CASSLGGTPDEQFF

V gene: TRBV5-5
J gene: TRBJ2-5
CDR3 protein: CASSLSGRETQYF